This TCR beta chain was sequenced during a study of T-cell reconstitution after alpha-beta-depleted transplantation in children. Study-wide findings and caveats: For some patients, TCRbeta diversity was high at day 60 because of recipient T cells and thymic progenitors that survived. Alpha-beta T cells present about two months after transplant were reported to originate from several hundred expanded graft clones.

The V gene lost 4 bases and the J gene lost 6 bases, with 10 bases spanning the gap. This CDR3 is 12 amino acids long. CDR1 and CDR2 (germline): SNHLY, FYNNEI. Unique molecular identifiers were built into the TCRbeta library. TCRdb called the PCR reads again in MiXCR, with one record for every CDR3 protein. The sample comprises 250,000 to 350,000 distinct CDR3 sequences, around 25% of which are singletons, and roughly 9.8% rests with the top ten. Comment on this clonotype: Its antigen remains unidentified.

J is TRBJ2-7 and V is TRBV2; tentatively, D is TRBD1 (5 bases). Sample: PBMCs, mostly from graft donor cells, taken 180 days after TCRalphabeta/CD19-depleted stem cell transplant. The receptor comes from a male patient younger than 18 who had a stem cell transplant for acute lymphoblastic leukemia, so the T cells may come from the graft donor. In DNA, the CDR3 is TGTGCCAGCAGTGTGCATGGGGCCGAGCAGTACTTC. It specifies CASSVHGAEQYF.